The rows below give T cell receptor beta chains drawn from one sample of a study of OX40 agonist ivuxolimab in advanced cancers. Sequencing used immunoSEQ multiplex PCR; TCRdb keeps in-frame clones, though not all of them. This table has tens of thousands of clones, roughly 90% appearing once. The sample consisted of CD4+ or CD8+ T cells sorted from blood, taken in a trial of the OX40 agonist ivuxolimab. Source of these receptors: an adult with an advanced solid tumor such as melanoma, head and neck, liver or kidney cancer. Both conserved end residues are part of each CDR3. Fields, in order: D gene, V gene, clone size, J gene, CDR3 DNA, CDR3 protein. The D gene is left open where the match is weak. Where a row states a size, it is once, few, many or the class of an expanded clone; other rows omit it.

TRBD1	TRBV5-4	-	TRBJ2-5	TGTGCCAGCAGCCGGGACAGTGGGGAGACCCAGTACTTC	CASSRDSGETQYF
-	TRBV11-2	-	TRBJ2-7	TGTGCCAGCAGCACCGGACCCCCGAGCGAGCAGTACTTC	CASSTGPPSEQYF
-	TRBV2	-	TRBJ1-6	TGTGCCAGCAGGGTACAGGGACGGTTGGGTAATTCACCCCTCCACTTT	CASRVQGRLGNSPLHF
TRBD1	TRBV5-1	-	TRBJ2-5	TGCGCCAGCAGTTGGGCCGGGACAGGGGGCGAAGAGACCCAGTACTTC	CASSWAGTGGEETQYF
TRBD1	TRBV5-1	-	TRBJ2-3	TGCGCCAGCAAATTGGGACAGGGGGCAGATACGCAGTATTTT	CASKLGQGADTQYF
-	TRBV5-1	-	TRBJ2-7	TGCGCCAGCAGCATTGACAACTCCTACGAGCAGTACTTC	CASSIDNSYEQYF
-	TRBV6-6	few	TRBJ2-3	TGTGCCAGCAGTCAACTCACAGATACGCAGTATTTT	CASSQLTDTQYF
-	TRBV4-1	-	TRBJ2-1	TGCGCCAGCAGCCAAGAAGTTGCGGCCCAGGGGTATGAGCAGTTCTTC	CASSQEVAAQGYEQFF
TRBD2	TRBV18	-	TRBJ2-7	TGTGCCAGCTCACCACGGCTTCTAGCGGACTCCTACGAGCAGTACTTC	CASSPRLLADSYEQYF
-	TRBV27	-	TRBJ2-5	TGTGCCAGCAGTTTATACGGGAGTGCGGAGACCCAGTACTTC	CASSLYGSAETQYF
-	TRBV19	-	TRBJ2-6	TGTGCCAGTATTTCAGGGGATGGGGCCAACGTCCTGACTTTC	CASISGDGANVLTF
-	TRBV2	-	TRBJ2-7	TGTGCCAGCATCGTGAACACCCAAGTCCACGAGCAGTACTTC	CASIVNTQVHEQYF
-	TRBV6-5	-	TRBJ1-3	TGTGCCAGCAGTTACCGGTGGTATGGAAACACCATATATTTT	CASSYRWYGNTIYF
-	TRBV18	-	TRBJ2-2	TGTGCCAGCTCACCACCATATCCCCCGAACACCGGGGAGCTGTTTTTT	CASSPPYPPNTGELFF
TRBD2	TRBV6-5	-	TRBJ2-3	TGTGCCAGCAGTTACTCACTAGCGGCTAGCACAGATACGCAGTATTTT	CASSYSLAASTDTQYF
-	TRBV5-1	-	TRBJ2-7	TGCGCCAGCACTAAGGGGAGCTCCTACGAGCAGTACTTC	CASTKGSSYEQYF
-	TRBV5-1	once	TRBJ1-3	TGCGCCGGCAGCCTAAGCCTCGGGGAGGGTGGAAACACCATATATTTT	CAGSLSLGEGGNTIYF
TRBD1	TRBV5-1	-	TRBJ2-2	TGCGCCAGCAGCCAGGGACAGGGAGACACCGGGGAGCTGTTTTTT	CASSQGQGDTGELFF
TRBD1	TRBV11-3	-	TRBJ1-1	TGTGCCAGCAGCTTGACAGGGTCGGACACTGAAGCTTTCTTT	CASSLTGSDTEAFF
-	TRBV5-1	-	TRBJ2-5	TGCGCCAGCAGCTTACAGGGGAGGCAAGAGACCCAGTACTTC	CASSLQGRQETQYF
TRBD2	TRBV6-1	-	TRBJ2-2	TGTGCCAGCAGTGAAGCGACTAGCCACGGGGAGCTGTTTTTT	CASSEATSHGELFF
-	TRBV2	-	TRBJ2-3	TGTGCCAGCAGTGAAGCGACAGATACGCAGTATTTT	CASSEATDTQYF
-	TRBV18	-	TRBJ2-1	TGTGCCAGCTCACCACAGGGTTATGAGCAGTTCTTC	CASSPQGYEQFF
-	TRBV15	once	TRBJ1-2	TGTGCCACCAGCAGAGAAGCGGGTTACTATGGCTACACCTTC	CATSREAGYYGYTF
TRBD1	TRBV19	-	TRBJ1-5	TGTGCCAGTAGTACGGCGACAGGGAGCAATCAGCCCCAGCATTTT	CASSTATGSNQPQHF
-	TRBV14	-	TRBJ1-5	TGTGCCAGCAGCCAAGATTACACAGCCCAGCCCCAGCATTTT	CASSQDYTAQPQHF
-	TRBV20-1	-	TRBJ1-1	TGCAGTGCTGACGGGACAGAAGCTTTCTTT	CSADGTEAFF
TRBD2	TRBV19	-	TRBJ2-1	TGTGCCAGTAGTTCTCAGACTAGCGGGAGGGAAGAGCAGTTCTTC	CASSSQTSGREEQFF
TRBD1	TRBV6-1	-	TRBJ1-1	TGTGCCAGCAGAACCGGGACAGGTATGGCTTTCTTT	CASRTGTGMAFF
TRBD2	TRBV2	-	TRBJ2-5	TGTGCCAGCAGTGAAGGACTAGCGGGAGCGGAGACCCAGTACTTC	CASSEGLAGAETQYF
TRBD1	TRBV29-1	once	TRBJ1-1	TGCAGCGGCGGGGGGGGCGCAGGGGGCCGAACTGAAGCTTTCTTT	CSGGGGAGGRTEAFF
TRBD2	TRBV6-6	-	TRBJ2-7	TGTGCCAGCAGCCGTGGGACTAGCGGGAGCGACGAGCAGTACTTC	CASSRGTSGSDEQYF
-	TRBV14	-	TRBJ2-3	TGTGCCAGCAGCGTGAGGGGAGATACGCAGTATTTT	CASSVRGDTQYF
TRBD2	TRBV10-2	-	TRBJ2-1	TGCGCCAGCAGGGAAGCCGGGACTAGCAGCAATGAGCAGTTCTTC	CASREAGTSSNEQFF
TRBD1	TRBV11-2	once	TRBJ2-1	TGTGCCAGCAGCTTAAGTGGGACAGGGGCAGACGAGCAGTTCTTC	CASSLSGTGADEQFF
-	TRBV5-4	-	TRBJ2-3	TGTGCCAGCAGCTTACAGGGAGAAGATACGCAGTATTTT	CASSLQGEDTQYF
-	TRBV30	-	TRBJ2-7	TGTGCCTGTATAGTTGGATCCTACGAGCAGTACTTC	CACIVGSYEQYF
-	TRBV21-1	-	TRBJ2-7	TGTGCCAAGCACGACTACCTCTACGAGCAGTACTTC	CAKHDYLYEQYF
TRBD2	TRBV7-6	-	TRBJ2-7	TGTGCCAGCAGCCCCGGACTAGCGGGGCACTCCTACGAGCAGTACTTC	CASSPGLAGHSYEQYF
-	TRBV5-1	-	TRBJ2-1	TGCGCCAGTACCGGGGCGGGCCACAATGAGCAGTTCTTC	CASTGAGHNEQFF
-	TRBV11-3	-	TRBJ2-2	TGTGCCAGCAGCTTAGTCACCTCGAGCGGGGAGCTGTTTTTT	CASSLVTSSGELFF